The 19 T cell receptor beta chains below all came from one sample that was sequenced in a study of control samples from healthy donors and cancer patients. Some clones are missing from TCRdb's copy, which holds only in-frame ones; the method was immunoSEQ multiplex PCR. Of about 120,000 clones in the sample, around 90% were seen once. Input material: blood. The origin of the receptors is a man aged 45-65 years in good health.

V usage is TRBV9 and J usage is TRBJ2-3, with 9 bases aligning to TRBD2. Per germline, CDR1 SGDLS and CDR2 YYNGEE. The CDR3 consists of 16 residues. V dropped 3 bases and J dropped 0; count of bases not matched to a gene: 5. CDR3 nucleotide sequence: TGTGCCAGCAGCGGCAGCGGGGGGACGAGCACAGATACGCAGTATTTT. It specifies CASSGSGGTSTDTQYF.

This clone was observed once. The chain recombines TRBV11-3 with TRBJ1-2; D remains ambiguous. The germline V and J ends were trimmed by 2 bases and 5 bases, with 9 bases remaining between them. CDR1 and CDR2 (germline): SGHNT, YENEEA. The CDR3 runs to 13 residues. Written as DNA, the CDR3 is TGTGCCAGCAGCTTACGGGGTGAGTATGGCTACACCTTC. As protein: CASSLRGEYGYTF.

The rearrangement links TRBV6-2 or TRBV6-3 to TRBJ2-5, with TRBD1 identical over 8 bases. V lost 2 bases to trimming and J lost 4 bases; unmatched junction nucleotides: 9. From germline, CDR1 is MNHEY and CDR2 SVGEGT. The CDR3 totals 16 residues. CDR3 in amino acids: CASSYRRTGLGETQYF. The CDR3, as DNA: TGTGCCAGCAGTTACAGAAGGACAGGGTTGGGAGAGACCCAGTACTTC.

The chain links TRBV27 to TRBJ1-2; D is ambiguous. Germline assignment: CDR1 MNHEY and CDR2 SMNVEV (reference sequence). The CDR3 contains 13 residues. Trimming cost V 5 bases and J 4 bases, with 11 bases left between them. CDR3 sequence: CASSRGPGYGYTF. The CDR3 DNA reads TGTGCCAGCAGTCGAGGACCGGGCTATGGCTACACCTTC.

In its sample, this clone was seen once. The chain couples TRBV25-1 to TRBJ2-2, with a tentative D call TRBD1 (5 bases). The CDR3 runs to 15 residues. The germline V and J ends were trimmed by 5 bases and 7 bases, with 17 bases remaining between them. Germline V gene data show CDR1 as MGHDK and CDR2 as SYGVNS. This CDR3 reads CASSRSGFDGGELFF. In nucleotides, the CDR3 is TGTGCCAGCAGTCGTTCAGGGTTTGACGGCGGGGAGCTGTTTTTT.

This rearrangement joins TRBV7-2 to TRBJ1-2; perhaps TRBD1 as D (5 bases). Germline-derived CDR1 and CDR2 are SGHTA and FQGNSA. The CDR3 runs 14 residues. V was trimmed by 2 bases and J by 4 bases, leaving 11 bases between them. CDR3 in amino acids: CASSLQGSVYGYTF. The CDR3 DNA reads TGTGCCAGCAGCTTACAGGGCAGCGTCTATGGCTACACCTTC. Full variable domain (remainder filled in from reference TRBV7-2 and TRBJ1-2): GAGVSQSPSNKVTEKGKDVELRCDPISGHTALYWYRQSLGQGLEFLIYFQGNSAPDKSGLPSDRFSAERTGGSVSTLTIQRTQQEDSAVYLCASSLQGSVYGYTFGSGTRLTVV.

The CDR3 DNA is TGTGCCAGTAGTATCCCGGGACAGGGGGCAGAGACCCAGTACTTC. Protein: CASSIPGQGAETQYF. The rearrangement uses TRBV19 and TRBJ2-5, with 12 bases fitting TRBD1. The CDR3 loop spans 15 amino acids. Losses at the gene ends were 3 bases for V and 4 bases for J; bases not matched to a gene: 3. Germline CDR1 is LNHDA and CDR2 is SQIVND (reference sequence).

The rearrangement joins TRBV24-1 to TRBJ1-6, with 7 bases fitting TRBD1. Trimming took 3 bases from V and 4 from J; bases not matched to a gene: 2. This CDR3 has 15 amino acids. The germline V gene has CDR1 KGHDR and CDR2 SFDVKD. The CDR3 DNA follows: TGTGCCACCAGTGATGGGACAGCTTATAATTCACCCCTCCACTTT. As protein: CATSDGTAYNSPLHF.

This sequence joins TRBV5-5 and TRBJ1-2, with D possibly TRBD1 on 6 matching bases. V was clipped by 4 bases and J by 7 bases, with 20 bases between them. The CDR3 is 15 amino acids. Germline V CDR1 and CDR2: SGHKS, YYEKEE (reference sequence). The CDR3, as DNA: TGTGCCAGCAGCCAATTCCAGGGGCCGGGAGGTGGCTACACCTTC. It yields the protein CASSQFQGPGGGYTF.

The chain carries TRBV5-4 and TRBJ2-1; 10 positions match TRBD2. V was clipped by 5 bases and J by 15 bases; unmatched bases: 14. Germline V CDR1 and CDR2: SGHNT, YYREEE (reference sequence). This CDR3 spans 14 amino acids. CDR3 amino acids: CASRPAGGPVSPFF. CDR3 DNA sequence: TGTGCCAGCAGGCCAGCGGGGGGGCCGGTGAGCCCGTTCTTC.

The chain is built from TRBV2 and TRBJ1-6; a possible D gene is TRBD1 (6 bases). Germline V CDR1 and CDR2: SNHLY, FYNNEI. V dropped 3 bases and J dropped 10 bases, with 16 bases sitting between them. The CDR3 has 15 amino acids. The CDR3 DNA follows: TGTGCCAGCAGTGAGTTCCAGGGGTCAGGGTCACCCCTCCACTTT. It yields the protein CASSEFQGSGSPLHF.

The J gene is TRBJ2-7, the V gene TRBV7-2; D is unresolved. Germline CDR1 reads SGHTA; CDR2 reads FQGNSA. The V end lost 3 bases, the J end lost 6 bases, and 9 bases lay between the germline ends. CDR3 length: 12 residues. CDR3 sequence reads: CASSFMVTEQYF. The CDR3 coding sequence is TGTGCCAGCAGCTTTATGGTAACCGAGCAGTACTTC. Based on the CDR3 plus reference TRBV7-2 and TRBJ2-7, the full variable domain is GAGVSQSPSNKVTEKGKDVELRCDPISGHTALYWYRQSLGQGLEFLIYFQGNSAPDKSGLPSDRFSAERTGGSVSTLTIQRTQQEDSAVYLCASSFMVTEQYFGPGTRLTVT.

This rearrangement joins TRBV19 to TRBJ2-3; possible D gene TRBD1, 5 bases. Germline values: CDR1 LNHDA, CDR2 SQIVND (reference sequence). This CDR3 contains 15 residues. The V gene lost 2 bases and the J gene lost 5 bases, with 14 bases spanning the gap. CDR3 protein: CASSIRSQGGDTQYF. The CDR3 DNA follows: TGTGCCAGTAGTATAAGGAGTCAGGGCGGAGATACGCAGTATTTT.

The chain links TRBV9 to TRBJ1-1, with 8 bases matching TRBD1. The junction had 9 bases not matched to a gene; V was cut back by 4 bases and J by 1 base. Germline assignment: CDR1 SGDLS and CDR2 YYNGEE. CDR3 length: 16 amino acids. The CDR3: CASSPRQGFTNTEAFF. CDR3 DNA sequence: TGTGCCAGCAGCCCTCGACAGGGGTTCACGAACACTGAAGCTTTCTTT.

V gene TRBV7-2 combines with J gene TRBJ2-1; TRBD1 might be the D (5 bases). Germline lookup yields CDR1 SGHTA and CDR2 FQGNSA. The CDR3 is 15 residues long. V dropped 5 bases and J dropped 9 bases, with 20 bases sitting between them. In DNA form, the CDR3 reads TGTGCCAGCAGCCCCCGTGGGCGGTTCCAGGGTGAGCAGTTCTTC. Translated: CASSPRGRFQGEQFF.

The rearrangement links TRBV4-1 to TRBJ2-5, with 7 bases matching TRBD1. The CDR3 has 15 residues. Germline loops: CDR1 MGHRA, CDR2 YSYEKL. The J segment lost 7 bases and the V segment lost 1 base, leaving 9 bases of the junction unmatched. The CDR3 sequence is CASSQVEGAWGTQYF. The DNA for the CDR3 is TGCGCCAGCAGCCAAGTCGAGGGGGCCTGGGGGACCCAGTACTTC.

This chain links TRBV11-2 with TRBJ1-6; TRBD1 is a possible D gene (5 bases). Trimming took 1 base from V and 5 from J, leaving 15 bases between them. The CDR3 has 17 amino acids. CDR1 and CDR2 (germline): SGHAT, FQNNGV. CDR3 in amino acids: CASSLALVGGNNSPLHF. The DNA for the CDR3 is TGTGCCAGCAGCTTAGCTTTAGTGGGGGGGAATAATTCACCCCTCCACTTT.

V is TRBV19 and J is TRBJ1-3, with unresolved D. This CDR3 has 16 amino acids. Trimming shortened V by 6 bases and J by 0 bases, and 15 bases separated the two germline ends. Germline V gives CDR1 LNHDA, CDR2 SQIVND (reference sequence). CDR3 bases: TGTGCCAGTAGCCCCTCCAGGACTAGCTCTGGAAACACCATATATTTT. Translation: CASSPSRTSSGNTIYF.

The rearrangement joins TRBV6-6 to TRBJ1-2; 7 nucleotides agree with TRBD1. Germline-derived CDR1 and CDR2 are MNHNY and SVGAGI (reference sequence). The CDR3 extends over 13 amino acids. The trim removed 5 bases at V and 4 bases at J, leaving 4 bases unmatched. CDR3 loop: CASSPGTVYGYTF. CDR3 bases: TGTGCCAGCAGTCCCGGGACAGTCTATGGCTACACCTTC.